The 26 T cell receptor beta chains below come from one sample, sequenced in a study of radiotherapy plus CTLA-4 blockade in lung cancer. Clones were sequenced by immunoSEQ multiplex PCR, and TCRdb holds only the in-frame ones, with some missing. This repertoire shows roughly 110,000 clones, 85% to 90% found once; its top ten account for under 3%. The input for sequencing was peripheral blood, taken from a patient treated with radiotherapy plus ipilimumab. Receptor source: a human donor with non-small cell lung cancer that progressed on radiotherapy plus ipilimumab. Some clones in this sample may be carry-over from other donors' samples.

This clone came up once. CDR3 nucleotide sequence: TGTGCCAGCAGCTCCCAACAGGATGCAGATACGCAGTATTTT. Its protein product is CASSSQQDADTQYF. V usage is TRBV7-2 and J usage is TRBJ2-3, with a possible D match to TRBD1 (5 bases). The CDR3 totals 14 residues. Trimming stripped 4 bases from V and 4 bases from J, with 12 bases between. Germline assignment: CDR1 SGHTA and CDR2 FQGNSA.

The chain links TRBV7-6 to TRBJ1-4, with D uncertain. Germline V gene lookup returns CDR1 SGHVS and CDR2 FNYEAQ. The germline V and J ends were trimmed by 5 bases and 3 bases, with 10 bases remaining between them. The CDR3 spans 14 residues. The CDR3 DNA sequence: TGTGCCAGCAGCAAACATCGAGCTAATGAAAAACTGTTTTTT. Translated: CASSKHRANEKLFF.

This clone was seen a single time. This chain connects TRBV28 to TRBJ1-2; D not resolved. Trimming cost V 3 bases and J 3 bases, with 5 bases left between them. The CDR3 extends over 12 amino acids. Germline CDR1 and CDR2: MDHEN and SYDVKM. CDR3 protein: CASSFYDYGYTF. The CDR3 bases are TGTGCCAGCAGTTTTTATGACTATGGCTACACCTTC.

The chain employs TRBV6-4 and TRBJ2-1; TRBD1 matches 7 bases. Per the germline V gene, CDR1 is MRHNA and CDR2 is SNTAGT. The ends lost 2 bases at V and 3 bases at J; junction bases unmatched: 7. The CDR3 totals 16 residues. The CDR3 spells CASSDMAGGRYNEQFF. CDR3 DNA sequence: TGTGCCAGCAGTGACATGGCAGGGGGTCGCTACAATGAGCAGTTCTTC.

The CDR3 region has the DNA TGTGCCAGCAGTCCCGGTCGGAACAATGAGCAGTTCTTC. Translated: CASSPGRNNEQFF. The chain combines TRBV7-2 with TRBJ2-1; no clear D gene. The V end was cut by 6 bases, the J end by 5 bases, with 11 bases between. Germline CDR1 reads SGHTA; CDR2 reads FQGNSA. The CDR3 runs 13 residues.

The rearrangement links TRBV9 to TRBJ1-1, with a tentative D call TRBD1 (5 bases). V dropped 0 bases and J dropped 0 bases, with 9 bases sitting between them. The CDR3 length is 15 residues. The V gene's germline CDR1 is SGDLS and CDR2 YYNGEE. The CDR3 DNA follows: TGTGCCAGCAGCGTAGCTTGGGGCATGAACACTGAAGCTTTCTTT. It specifies CASSVAWGMNTEAFF.

The genes are TRBV18 and TRBJ1-5; no reliable D call. The V end lost 3 bases, the J end lost 1 base, and 10 bases lay between the germline ends. Germline CDR1 KGHSH, CDR2 LQKENI. This CDR3 spans 15 amino acids. CDR3 coding DNA: TGTGCCAGCTCACCGGCCAGGCAAAGCAATCAGCCCCAGCATTTT. Protein: CASSPARQSNQPQHF.

This clone was seen just once. CDR3 amino acids: CASRFLGAAYNEQFF. The DNA for the CDR3 is TGCGCCAGCAGGTTTCTGGGGGCTGCATACAATGAGCAGTTCTTC. The chain has TRBV10-2 and TRBJ2-1, with D maybe TRBD1 (6 bases). CDR3 length: 15 amino acids. V dropped 6 bases and J dropped 4 bases, with 16 bases sitting between them. The germline V gene has CDR1 WSHSY and CDR2 SAAADI.

The chain couples TRBV10-3 to TRBJ2-7; 13 positions agree with TRBD2. The junction had 10 bases not matched to a gene; V was cut back by 7 bases and J by 4 bases. Germline V gives CDR1 ENHRY, CDR2 SYGVKD. The CDR3 sequence is 16 residues long. This CDR3 reads CAITRKGLAGRYEQYF. The CDR3 DNA sequence: TGTGCCATCACACGTAAGGGACTAGCGGGGAGGTACGAGCAGTACTTC.

This chain uses TRBV6-6 with TRBJ2-2, with D possibly matching TRBD2 (6 bases). This CDR3 is 14 amino acids long. Trimming removed 9 bases from V and 2 bases from J, with 13 bases in between. From germline, CDR1 is MNHNY and CDR2 SVGAGI (reference sequence). The CDR3: CASRRGSNTGELFF. Written as DNA, the CDR3 is TGTGCCAGTCGGAGGGGCTCCAACACCGGGGAGCTGTTTTTT.

The CDR3 region has the DNA TGTGCCAGCAGCTTAATAGACAGGGTAGGGGACGGCTACACCTTC. This codes for CASSLIDRVGDGYTF. This rearrangement joins TRBV5-5 to TRBJ1-2; 7 nucleotides agree with TRBD1. The CDR3 extends over 15 amino acids. Germline V lookup: CDR1 SGHKS, CDR2 YYEKEE (reference sequence). The J segment lost 8 bases and the V segment lost 2 bases, leaving 12 bases of the junction unmatched.

The rearrangement uses TRBV12-5 and TRBJ1-1, with 7 bases aligning to TRBD1. The CDR3 runs to 12 residues. V shed 5 bases, J shed 3 bases, and the junction held 0 bases outside the gene matches. Per germline, CDR1 LGHNT and CDR2 FRNRAP. The CDR3 nucleotides read TGTGCTAGTGGTGGGACAGACACTGAAGCTTTCTTT. Translated: CASGGTDTEAFF.

This clone has a handful of counts. This chain's CDR3 is CASSRGIYYEQYF. For the CDR3, the DNA is TGTGCCAGCAGTAGAGGGATTTATTACGAGCAGTACTTC. The rearrangement uses TRBV2 and TRBJ2-7, with a tentative D call TRBD2 (5 bases). CDR1 and CDR2 from the germline V gene are SNHLY and FYNNEI. V was pared by 5 bases and J by 4 bases, with 12 bases between. The CDR3 runs to 13 residues.

J is TRBJ1-1 and V is TRBV7-2; D remains ambiguous. The CDR3 has 15 residues. Germline V gene data show CDR1 as SGHTA and CDR2 as FQGNSA. V dropped 2 bases and J dropped 3 bases, with 13 bases sitting between them. CDR3 nucleotide sequence: TGTGCCAGCAGCTTAACCCTGCACCCGGACACTGAAGCTTTCTTT. Translated, it gives CASSLTLHPDTEAFF.

V is TRBV7-2 and J is TRBJ2-3, with 10 bases identical to TRBD2. V shed 6 bases and J 6 bases; nucleotides not matched to a gene: 6. Per germline, CDR1 SGHTA and CDR2 FQGNSA. CDR3 length: 14 amino acids. The CDR3 loop reads CASRRGLARDTQYF. The CDR3 bases are TGTGCCAGCAGGCGGGGACTAGCGAGGGATACGCAGTATTTT.

This clone was found once. The chain employs TRBV6-4 and TRBJ2-1, with 10 bases aligning to TRBD1. The CDR3 sequence is 15 residues long. V lost 2 bases and J lost 3; bases outside the gene matches: 1. The V gene's germline CDR1 is MRHNA and CDR2 SNTAGT. The CDR3 region has the DNA TGTGCCAGCAGTGACGGGACAGGGGACTACAATGAGCAGTTCTTC. This encodes CASSDGTGDYNEQFF.

The chain employs TRBV14 and TRBJ2-2; D perhaps matches TRBD1 (7 bases). Germline loops: CDR1 SGHDN, CDR2 FVKESK. Trimming removed 1 base at V and 4 bases at J, with 16 bases between. The CDR3 consists of 17 residues. CDR3 DNA sequence: TGTGCCAGCAGCCAAGCTCTTGGAGGGGGCATCACCGGGGAGCTGTTTTTT. It yields the protein CASSQALGGGITGELFF. The whole variable domain, filled in from reference TRBV14 and TRBJ2-2, reads EAGVTQFPSHSVIEKGQTVTLRCDPISGHDNLYWYRRVMGKEIKFLLHFVKESKQDESGMPNNRFLAERTGGTYSTLKVQPAELEDSGVYFCASSQALGGGITGELFFGEGSRLTVL.

V is TRBV30 and J is TRBJ1-4, with D unresolved. This CDR3 is built from 14 residues. Germline CDR1 GTSNPN, CDR2 SVGIG (reference sequence). V lost 3 bases to trimming and J lost 0 bases, with 8 bases between them. Here the CDR3 DNA reads TGTGCCTGGAGGCCAGCGGCAACTAATGAAAAACTGTTTTTT. Its protein is CAWRPAATNEKLFF.

The V and J genes are TRBV18 and TRBJ1-4; weak D call: TRBD1 (5 bases). The CDR3 loop spans 16 amino acids. Deletions cut 1 base from V and 7 bases from J, with 16 bases between. Germline values: CDR1 KGHSH, CDR2 LQKENI. In DNA, the CDR3 is TGTGCCAGCTCACCACGGGTCTTGGGGCTGGGTGAAAAACTGTTTTTT. Translation gives CASSPRVLGLGEKLFF. Using reference TRBV18 and TRBJ1-4 for the parts outside the CDR3, the full variable domain is NAGVMQNPRHLVRRRGQEARLRCSPMKGHSHVYWYRQLPEEGLKFMVYLQKENIIDESGMPKERFSAEFPKEGPSILRIQQVVRGDSAAYFCASSPRVLGLGEKLFFGSGTQLSVL.

The chain uses TRBV5-6 and TRBJ1-2; 8 nucleotides align to TRBD1. The CDR3 runs to 11 residues. Germline assignment: CDR1 SGHDT and CDR2 YYEEEE. Germline trimming cut 6 bases from V and 8 bases from J; bases unmatched to any gene: 3. CDR3 nucleotides: TGTGCCAGCACGAACAGGGGGGGCTACACCTTC. Translated: CASTNRGGYTF.

This clone was observed a handful of times. The genes are TRBV5-6 and TRBJ1-4, with D possibly TRBD1 on 5 matching bases. The V and J ends lost 3 bases and 0 bases respectively, with 12 bases between them. The germline V gene encodes CDR1 SGHDT and CDR2 YYEEEE. The CDR3 spans 16 residues. The CDR3 spells CASSWGLITTNEKLFF. The CDR3 coding sequence is TGTGCCAGCAGCTGGGGACTGATTACAACTAATGAAAAACTGTTTTTT.

The chain couples TRBV2 to TRBJ1-5; 8 bases are a match to TRBD1. This CDR3 has 13 residues. The junction had 7 bases not matched to a gene; V was cut back by 11 bases and J by 4 bases. Germline V CDR1 and CDR2: SNHLY, FYNNEI. The CDR3 is CAGRQGRNQPQHF. Here the CDR3 DNA reads TGTGCCGGAAGACAGGGGCGAAATCAGCCCCAGCATTTT.

The chain employs TRBV2 and TRBJ1-2, with D unresolved. Germline lookup yields CDR1 SNHLY and CDR2 FYNNEI. The CDR3 runs 15 residues. Trimming cost V 4 bases and J 8 bases, with 20 bases left between them. CDR3 in amino acids: CASSGRASVAEGYTF. CDR3 bases: TGTGCCAGCAGTGGACGGGCCTCGGTGGCGGAGGGCTACACCTTC.

The chain joins TRBV4-3 to TRBJ1-1; the D gene is possibly TRBD1 (6 bases). Deletions cut 1 base from V and 6 bases from J, with 21 bases between. This CDR3 is 17 amino acids long. CDR1 is LGHNA, CDR2 YSLEER, per germline. CDR3 in amino acids: CASSQGTHQHPGAEAFF. CDR3 DNA: TGCGCCAGCAGCCAAGGAACACACCAGCATCCAGGGGCTGAAGCTTTCTTT.

The chain combines TRBV11-2 with TRBJ1-2; D not resolved. Trimming shortened V by 1 base and J by 4 bases, and 4 bases separated the two germline ends. The V gene's germline CDR1 is SGHAT and CDR2 FQNNGV. This CDR3 is built from 12 residues. CDR3 in amino acids: CASSLGIYGYTF. The CDR3 DNA reads as TGTGCCAGCAGCTTAGGTATCTATGGCTACACCTTC.

This clone was found a few times. The chain combines TRBV5-1 with TRBJ2-2; D is undetermined. The CDR3 extends over 15 amino acids. CDR1 is SGHRS, CDR2 YFSETQ, per germline. Trimming pared 6 bases from V and 0 bases from J, leaving 12 bases between. The CDR3 DNA sequence: TGCGCCAGCACCCCCAACCCGACGAACACCGGGGAGCTGTTTTTT. As protein: CASTPNPTNTGELFF.